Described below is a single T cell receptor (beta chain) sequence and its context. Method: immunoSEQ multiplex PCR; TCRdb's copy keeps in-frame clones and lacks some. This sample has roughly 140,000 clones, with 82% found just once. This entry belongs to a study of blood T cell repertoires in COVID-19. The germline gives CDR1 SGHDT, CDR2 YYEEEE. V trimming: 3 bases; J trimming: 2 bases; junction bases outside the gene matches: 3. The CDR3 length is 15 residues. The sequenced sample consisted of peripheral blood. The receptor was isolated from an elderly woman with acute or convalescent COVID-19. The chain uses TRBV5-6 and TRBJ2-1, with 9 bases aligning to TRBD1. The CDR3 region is CASSSRDRAYNEQFF. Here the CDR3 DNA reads TGTGCCAGCAGCTCCCGGGACAGGGCCTACAATGAGCAGTTCTTC.